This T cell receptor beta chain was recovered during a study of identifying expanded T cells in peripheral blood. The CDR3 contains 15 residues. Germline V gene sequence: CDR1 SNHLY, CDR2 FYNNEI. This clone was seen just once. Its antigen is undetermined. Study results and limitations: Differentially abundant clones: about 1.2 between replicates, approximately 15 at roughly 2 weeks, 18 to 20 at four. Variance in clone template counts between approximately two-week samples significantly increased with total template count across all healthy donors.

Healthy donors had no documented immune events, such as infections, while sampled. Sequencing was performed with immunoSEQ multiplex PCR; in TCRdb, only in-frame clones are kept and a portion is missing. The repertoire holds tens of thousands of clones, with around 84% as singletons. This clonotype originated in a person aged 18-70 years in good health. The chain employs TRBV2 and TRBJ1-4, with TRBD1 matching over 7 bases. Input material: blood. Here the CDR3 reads CATHRGDTINEKLFF. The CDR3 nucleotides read TGTGCTACCCACAGGGGCGACACCATTAATGAAAAACTGTTTTTT.